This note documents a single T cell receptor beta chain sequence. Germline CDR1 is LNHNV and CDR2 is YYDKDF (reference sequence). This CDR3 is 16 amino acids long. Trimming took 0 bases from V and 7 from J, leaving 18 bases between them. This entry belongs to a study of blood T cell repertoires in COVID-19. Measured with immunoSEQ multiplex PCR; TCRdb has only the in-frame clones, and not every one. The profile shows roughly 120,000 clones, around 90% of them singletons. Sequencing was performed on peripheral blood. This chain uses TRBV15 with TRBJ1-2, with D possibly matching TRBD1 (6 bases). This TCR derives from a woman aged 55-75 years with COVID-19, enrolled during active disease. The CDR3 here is CATSRDWAGECCGYTF. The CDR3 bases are TGTGCCACCAGCAGAGATTGGGCAGGGGAGTGTTGTGGCTACACCTTC.